This T cell receptor beta chain was identified in a study of T-cell memory formation after mild COVID-19. Broader study findings: There were some responding clones in pre-infection memory, which suggested that cross-reactive memory had joined. CD4/CD8 balance held among clones contracting day 15 to 85, and later expanders leaned CD4+. Clonal second-wave expansions that peaked on day 37 had unconfirmed SARS-CoV-2 specificity. Contracting clones localized mainly to CM and EM when CD4+ and mainly to EMRA when CD8+.

TCRdb re-analysed the 5' RACE reads in MiXCR, keeping a single row per CDR3 protein. Among around 53,000 distinct CDR3 sequences listed, 12% were seen once. For this clonotype: Its target is not known.

The junction had 3 bases not matched to a gene; V was cut back by 3 bases and J by 13 bases. The CDR3 contains 10 residues. CDR1 and CDR2 from the germline V gene are GTSNPN and SVGIG (reference sequence). The sequence came from a man aged 18 to 29 who had mild COVID-19 (a few samples of this study predate the infection). Cell type and time point are not known. The specimen was PBMCs or a T cell subset sorted from them (not recorded which). The genes are TRBV30 and TRBJ2-1; 7 bases agree with TRBD2. The CDR3 nucleotides read TGTGCCTGGAGCGGGAGGCGACAGTTCTTC. Its translation: CAWSGRRQFF.